These 27 T cell receptor beta chains were all obtained from the same sample, sequenced in a study of cytomegalovirus exposure and HLA in healthy donors. A multiplex PCR was run with 60 Vbeta primers and 13 Jbeta primers. TCRdb's table, derived via immunoSEQ multiplex PCR, lists solely in-frame clones and lacks some. Recorded for this sample: about 130,000 clones. The sample was PBMCs. The receptors shown here come from a young man in good health and CMV-seronegative.

The rearrangement joins TRBV11-2 to TRBJ2-7; the match to TRBD2 covers 12 bases. The CDR3 is made up of 16 amino acids. Germline CDR1 and CDR2: SGHAT and FQNNGV. Trimming cost V 4 bases and J 4 bases; bases outside gene matches: 8. The CDR3 DNA reads TGTGCCAGCAGCTCGCCTTCTCTAGCGGGAGGGTACGAGCAGTACTTC. This encodes CASSSPSLAGGYEQYF.

The rearrangement links TRBV7-8 to TRBJ1-1; TRBD1 agrees at 8 bases. The length of the CDR3 is 15 residues. Trimming took 1 base from V and 10 from J; bases not matched to a gene: 11. Germline loops: CDR1 SGHVS, CDR2 FQNEAQ. Here the CDR3 reads CASSLGGQGAKGAFF. CDR3 bases: TGTGCCAGCAGCTTAGGGGGGCAGGGGGCGAAGGGAGCTTTCTTT.

The chain links TRBV6-4 to TRBJ1-2; D unclear. CDR3 size: 13 residues. Trimming removed 6 bases at V and 2 bases at J, with 10 bases between. Germline V CDR1 and CDR2: MRHNA, SNTAGT. The CDR3 loop is CASSQTENYGYTF. CDR3 in DNA: TGTGCCAGCAGCCAAACAGAGAACTATGGCTACACCTTC.

This chain links TRBV7-3 with TRBJ2-1, with 12 bases identical to TRBD2. The CDR3 runs to 18 residues. Germline assignment: CDR1 SGHTA and CDR2 FQGTGA. The junction had 12 bases not matched to a gene; V was cut back by 2 bases and J by 7 bases. The CDR3 loop reads CASSLVASGGVVQNEQFF. In nucleotides, the CDR3 is TGTGCCAGCAGCTTAGTCGCTAGCGGGGGGGTTGTACAGAATGAGCAGTTCTTC.

The CDR3, as DNA: TGTGCCAGTAGTATCATCAGGGCGGGAAACACTGAAGCTTTCTTT. Translation: CASSIIRAGNTEAFF. This chain uses TRBV19 with TRBJ1-1; TRBD1 is a possible D gene (5 bases). Trimming left V 3 bases short and J 2 bases short, with 13 bases between. In germline, CDR1 is LNHDA, CDR2 SQIVND (reference sequence). The CDR3 runs 15 residues.

The chain employs TRBV10-1 and TRBJ2-7; 8 bases are shared with TRBD2. The CDR3 spans 14 residues. Losses at the gene ends were 2 bases for V and 2 bases for J; bases not matched to a gene: 2. Germline CDR1 WNHNN, CDR2 SYGVQD (reference sequence). This CDR3 is CASSEQTSAYEQYF. The CDR3 DNA reads TGCGCCAGCAGTGAGCAGACTAGCGCCTACGAGCAGTACTTC.

The rearrangement uses TRBV29-1 and TRBJ1-3; D is unclear. The V gene's germline CDR1 is SQVTM and CDR2 ANQGSEA. Trimming pared 4 bases from V and 2 bases from J, leaving 6 bases between. There are 12 residues in the CDR3. In DNA, the CDR3 is TGCAGCGTTGGGTCGGCTGGAAACACCATATATTTT. Translation: CSVGSAGNTIYF.

The rearrangement uses TRBV7-6 and TRBJ1-3, with TRBD1 matching over 9 bases. V was clipped by 6 bases and J by 1 base; unmatched bases: 10. CDR3 length equals 17 residues. CDR1 is SGHVS and CDR2 is FNYEAQ in the germline V gene. CDR3 region: CASSSQTGGYSGNTIYF. The DNA for the CDR3 is TGTGCCAGCAGTTCCCAGACAGGGGGTTATTCTGGAAACACCATATATTTT.

V and J are TRBV30 and TRBJ2-6; a weak D match, TRBD1 (5 bases). V was trimmed by 8 bases and J by 1 base, leaving 9 bases between them. The CDR3 totals 13 residues. CDR1 and CDR2 from the germline V gene are GTSNPN and SVGIG (reference sequence). The CDR3 loop reads CAEGVSGANVLTF. The CDR3 DNA follows: TGTGCCGAAGGGGTGTCTGGGGCCAACGTCCTGACTTTC. The full variable domain, its missing parts supplied by reference TRBV30 and TRBJ2-6, is SQTIHQWPATLVQPVGSPLSLECTVEGTSNPNLYWYRQAAGRGLQLLFYSVGIGQISSEVPQNLSASRPQDRQFILSSKKLLLSDSGFYLCAEGVSGANVLTFGAGSRLTVL.

The chain joins TRBV27 to TRBJ2-2, with D possibly being TRBD2 (6 bases). V was shortened by 2 bases and J by 4 bases, with 8 bases between the two germline ends. Germline assignment: CDR1 MNHEY and CDR2 SMNVEV (reference sequence). This CDR3 has 14 residues. This chain's CDR3 is CASSLGGGTGELFF. In DNA form, the CDR3 reads TGTGCCAGCAGTTTAGGGGGAGGCACCGGGGAGCTGTTTTTT.

J is TRBJ1-5 and V is TRBV19, with TRBD1 as a possible D gene (6 bases). The germline V and J ends were trimmed by 6 bases and 5 bases, with 17 bases remaining between them. CDR1 is LNHDA, CDR2 SQIVND, per germline (reference sequence). This CDR3 contains 15 residues. The CDR3 coding sequence is TGTGCCAGTAGCGTTCCAGGGGCAAGAGATCAGCCCCAGCATTTT. Encoded protein: CASSVPGARDQPQHF.

CDR3 sequence reads: CASSIGSWGRSSTDTQYF. The CDR3, as DNA: TGTGCCAGTAGTATAGGGTCTTGGGGCAGATCTAGCACAGATACGCAGTATTTT. V gene TRBV19 combines with J gene TRBJ2-3; tentatively, D is TRBD1 (5 bases). Germline V gene data show CDR1 as LNHDA and CDR2 as SQIVND (reference sequence). This CDR3 has 18 residues. The germline V and J ends were trimmed by 1 base and 0 bases, with 17 bases remaining between them.

The rearrangement uses TRBV18 and TRBJ2-7; a possible D gene is TRBD1 (7 bases). V lost 0 bases, J lost 2 bases, and 17 bases lay in between. The length of the CDR3 is 17 residues. CDR1 is KGHSH and CDR2 is LQKENI in the germline V gene. This CDR3 reads CASSPPHPGDSAYEQYF. Written as DNA, the CDR3 is TGTGCCAGCTCACCACCGCACCCGGGGGACAGCGCCTACGAGCAGTACTTC.

As for this clone: The identical CDR3 is also encoded by other nucleotide sequences in the sample. The rearrangement links TRBV27 to TRBJ2-7, with D hard to call. The CDR3 has 11 amino acids. The germline gives CDR1 MNHEY, CDR2 SMNVEV (reference sequence). Trimming took off 4 bases at V and 4 bases at J, with 5 bases between the two ends. The CDR3 reads CASSSTYEQYF. As DNA, the CDR3 is TGTGCCAGCAGTTCGACATACGAGCAGTACTTC.

The chain joins TRBV5-1 to TRBJ2-5; 13 bases line up with TRBD2. The CDR3 contains 19 residues. V lost 1 base to trimming and J lost 3 bases; unmatched junction nucleotides: 12. Germline CDR1 reads SGHRS; CDR2 reads YFSETQ. The CDR3 is CASSLFRPRTSGSEETQYF. The CDR3 DNA reads TGCGCCAGCAGCTTGTTCCGTCCCAGGACTAGCGGGAGCGAAGAGACCCAGTACTTC.

By frequency, this clone is medium-sized. The genes are TRBV11-2 and TRBJ2-7, with 8 bases fitting TRBD1. The length of the CDR3 is 15 residues. Germline loops: CDR1 SGHAT, CDR2 FQNNGV. Trimming took 5 bases from V and 3 from J; bases not matched to a gene: 9. CDR3 sequence reads: CASSPWTGSFYEQYF. The DNA of the CDR3 is TGTGCCAGCAGCCCCTGGACAGGGTCATTCTACGAGCAGTACTTC.

This rearrangement joins TRBV7-2 to TRBJ1-1; D is possibly TRBD1 (5 bases). This CDR3 spans 14 amino acids. Germline V gene lookup returns CDR1 SGHTA and CDR2 FQGNSA. V gave up 6 bases and J gave up 4 bases, with 15 bases separating them. CDR3 sequence (DNA): TGTGCCAGCAGTTTCCAGGGAAGTTTCACTGAAGCTTTCTTT. It is translated as CASSFQGSFTEAFF.

CDR3 loop: CAWSVRQGAYDTQYF. The CDR3 DNA reads TGTGCCTGGAGTGTACGCCAGGGGGCTTACGATACGCAGTATTTT. The rearrangement joins TRBV30 to TRBJ2-3, with TRBD1 matching 8 bases. Germline assignment: CDR1 GTSNPN and CDR2 SVGIG (reference sequence). V trimming: 0 bases; J trimming: 6 bases; junction bases outside the gene matches: 8. This CDR3 contains 15 residues. The whole variable domain, filled in from reference TRBV30 and TRBJ2-3, reads SQTIHQWPATLVQPVGSPLSLECTVEGTSNPNLYWYRQAAGRGLQLLFYSVGIGQISSEVPQNLSASRPQDRQFILSSKKLLLSDSGFYLCAWSVRQGAYDTQYFGPGTRLTVL.

The rearrangement joins TRBV7-6 to TRBJ2-5; 10 bases fit TRBD1. Germline trimming cut 5 bases from V and 5 bases from J; bases unmatched to any gene: 8. Germline assignment: CDR1 SGHVS and CDR2 FNYEAQ. The CDR3 is 15 amino acids. The CDR3 coding sequence is TGTGCCAGCAGCGGGACAGGGGCCTCCAGGGAGACCCAGTACTTC. Protein sequence: CASSGTGASRETQYF. Full variable domain (remainder filled in from reference TRBV7-6 and TRBJ2-5): GAGVSQSPRYKVTKRGQDVALRCDPISGHVSLYWYRQALGQGPEFLTYFNYEAQQDKSGLPNDRFSAERPEGSISTLTIQRTEQRDSAMYRCASSGTGASRETQYFGPGTRLLVL.

Here the CDR3 DNA reads TGTGCCAGCAGCTCCCAGAAAAAAGAGCAGTACTTC. It specifies CASSSQKKEQYF. V usage is TRBV13 and J usage is TRBJ2-7; D not resolved. The V and J ends lost 4 bases and 7 bases respectively, with 11 bases between them. This CDR3 comprises 12 residues. Germline CDR1 reads PRHDT; CDR2 reads FYEKMQ (reference sequence).

CDR3 in amino acids: CSAKSGTGDDEQFF. The CDR3 nucleotides are TGCAGCGCTAAATCCGGGACAGGGGACGATGAGCAGTTCTTC. The V call is TRBV29-1, the J call TRBJ2-1; 10 bases map to TRBD1. CDR3 length: 14 amino acids. V gave up 7 bases and J gave up 8 bases; unmatched junction bases: 11. Germline CDR1 SQVTM, CDR2 ANQGSEA.

The V call is TRBV19, the J call TRBJ1-4; TRBD1 agrees at 7 bases. CDR1 is LNHDA, CDR2 SQIVND, per germline (reference sequence). J gave up 8 bases and V 3 bases, and 9 bases lay outside the gene matches. The CDR3 spans 15 residues. CDR3: CASSIVGGGDEKLFF. CDR3 sequence (DNA): TGTGCCAGTAGTATTGTCGGAGGGGGCGACGAAAAACTGTTTTTT.

V usage is TRBV19 and J usage is TRBJ1-1, with a possible D match to TRBD1 (6 bases). This CDR3 has 14 amino acids. Germline CDR1 and CDR2: LNHDA and SQIVND (reference sequence). The V end lost 3 bases, the J end lost 4 bases, and 12 bases lay between the germline ends. The CDR3 DNA sequence: TGTGCCAGTAGTATCTGGGGGGGCGGCACTGAAGCTTTCTTT. Translated, it gives CASSIWGGGTEAFF.

This chain uses TRBV10-2 with TRBJ2-7; 8 nucleotides align to TRBD2. The CDR3 loop spans 15 amino acids. After removal of 2 bases from V and 0 bases from J, the junction contained 3 bases not matched to a gene. Germline V lookup: CDR1 WSHSY, CDR2 SAAADI. The CDR3 nucleotides are TGCGCCAGCAGTGAGAGGGCGGGGGGCTCCTACGAGCAGTACTTC. It specifies CASSERAGGSYEQYF.

The chain employs TRBV29-1 and TRBJ2-1, with TRBD2 identical over 8 bases. The V segment lost 8 bases and the J segment 7 bases; nucleotides outside the gene matches: 19. CDR3 length equals 16 residues. Germline values: CDR1 SQVTM, CDR2 ANQGSEA. CDR3 DNA sequence: TGCAGCTTTGCTGCCAGCGGGAGTGCGCGGGTGAATGAGCAGTTCTTC. Encoded protein: CSFAASGSARVNEQFF.

This CDR3 reads CASSPGTSGGMWQYF. CDR3 sequence (DNA): TGTGCCAGCAGTCCTGGGACTAGCGGGGGGATGTGGCAGTACTTC. The chain links TRBV6-1 to TRBJ2-7; 15 bases map to TRBD2. The germline gives CDR1 MNHNS, CDR2 SASEGT. This CDR3 has 15 amino acids. With 5 bases clipped from V and 9 bases from J, the junction kept 8 bases outside the gene matches.

The chain combines TRBV29-1 with TRBJ2-3; TRBD2 matches at 11 bases. The CDR3 has 15 amino acids. The V gene end was trimmed by 3 bases and the J gene end by 5 bases; junction bases not matched to a gene: 7. The germline gives CDR1 SQVTM, CDR2 ANQGSEA. CDR3 DNA: TGCAGCGTTGACTTAGCGGGAGGGCCAAGAGATACGCAGTATTTT. Translating it yields CSVDLAGGPRDTQYF.